This TCR beta chain was observed in a study of response to subunit inactivated influenza vaccine. Study results and caveats: It was suggested by the authors that few new T cells are recruited by each seasonal influenza vaccination.

Looked up from germline, CDR1 is LGHNA and CDR2 is YNFKEQ. The CDR3 has 16 residues. V lost 1 base and J lost 5; bases outside the gene matches: 8. As to this clonotype: Antigen: not known.

TCRdb recomputed calls from the RT-PCR reads with MiXCR, one row per CDR3 protein. The top ten hold roughly 10% of the sample, which has around 540,000 distinct CDR3 sequences, 10% to 15% seen once. The rearrangement uses TRBV4-2 and TRBJ2-5; 9 bases map to TRBD2. Sample: PBMCs from blood, taken on the day of vaccination. This clonotype was obtained from a man between 50 and 59 years old who received an inactivated influenza vaccine. CDR3 in DNA: TGTGCCAGCAGCCAAGGTGTGCGGGGGGGCAGTGAGACCCAGTACTTC. It is translated as CASSQGVRGGSETQYF.